This is a list of T cell receptor beta chains from one sample in a study of regulatory T cells in long-lasting Graves disease. TCRdb re-called the multiplex PCR reads with MiXCR, one entry per CDR3 protein. This sample has a few hundred thousand distinct CDR3 sequences, with 20% to 25% found just once. The sequencing used peripheral blood mononuclear cells (PBMCs), collected when the disease was refractory, from a patient treated with antithyroid drugs. The receptors stem from a female donor with Graves disease. Both conserved end residues are part of each CDR3. The order of the fields is D gene, clone size, J gene, V gene, CDR3 protein, CDR3 DNA. The D gene is left open where the match is weak. Only part of the rows carry a size: once, few, many, or a class if the clone is expanded.

NA,few,TRBJ2-2,TRBV5-5,CASSHSDGGTGELFF,TGTGCCAGCAGCCATTCTGATGGTGGCACCGGGGAGCTGTTTTTT
NA,many,TRBJ2-5,TRBV11-3,CASSLDGNREETQYF,TGTGCCAGCAGCTTAGATGGTAACAGGGAAGAGACCCAGTACTTC
TRBD2,few,TRBJ2-5,TRBV19,CASSRLAGGWQETQYF,TGTGCCAGTAGTAGACTAGCGGGAGGGTGGCAAGAGACCCAGTACTTC
NA,NA,TRBJ2-5,TRBV9,CASSVGGSHQETQYF,TGTGCCAGCAGCGTTGGAGGGAGCCACCAAGAGACCCAGTACTTC
NA,NA,TRBJ2-4,TRBV19,CASSIPTDIQYF,TGTGCCAGTAGTATTCCAACGGACATTCAGTACTTC
TRBD2,NA,TRBJ2-1,TRBV11-3,CASSLSLAGGEQFF,TGTGCCAGCAGCTTAAGCCTAGCGGGAGGTGAGCAGTTCTTC
TRBD2,NA,TRBJ2-3,TRBV30,CAWREIAGRSDF,TGTGCCTGGAGAGAAATAGCGGGGAGGTCCGATTTT
TRBD2,few,TRBJ2-5,TRBV20-1,CSAKIRDYIIYPERIQYF,TGCAGTGCCAAGATCCGGGACTACATAATTTATCCAGAGAGAATCCAGTACTTC
TRBD1,NA,TRBJ1-1,TRBV6-5,CASSYPDRGEAFF,TGTGCCAGCAGTTATCCGGACAGGGGAGAAGCTTTCTTT
NA,many,TRBJ2-7,TRBV7-2,CATLREISGLTYEQYF,TGTGCCACCTTAAGGGAGATTTCGGGACTTACCTACGAGCAGTACTTC
TRBD2,NA,TRBJ2-3,TRBV18,CASSRTLREDSDTQYF,TGTGCCAGCTCACGGACTCTTCGGGAGGACTCAGATACGCAGTATTTT
TRBD1,NA,TRBJ2-6,TRBV3-1,CASSQRTGKAGANVLTF,TGTGCCAGCAGCCAGAGGACAGGGAAGGCTGGGGCCAACGTCCTGACTTTC
TRBD2,few,TRBJ2-5,TRBV27,CASSSTPPGLAGGRQETQYF,TGTGCCAGCAGTTCAACGCCACCGGGACTAGCGGGAGGAAGGCAAGAGACCCAGTACTTC
NA,NA,TRBJ2-1,TRBV6-2/TRBV6-3,CASSNPHHSYNEQFF,TGTGCCAGCAGTAACCCTCACCACTCCTACAATGAGCAGTTCTTC
NA,many,TRBJ2-5,TRBV2,CASSGRSGQETQYF,TGTGCCAGCAGTGGGAGAAGCGGACAAGAGACCCAGTACTTC
NA,many,TRBJ1-5,TRBV28,CASSLQGTQPQHF,TGTGCCAGCAGTTTACAAGGGACTCAGCCCCAGCATTTT
NA,NA,TRBJ2-5,TRBV7-8,CASSKDQETQYF,TGTGCCAGCAGTAAAGATCAAGAGACCCAGTACTTC
TRBD1,few,TRBJ2-7,TRBV3-1,CASSQEGTGRYEQYF,TGTGCCAGCAGCCAAGAGGGGACAGGGAGATACGAGCAGTACTTC
NA,many,TRBJ2-6,TRBV28,CASSLSGLSFSGANVLTF,TGTGCCAGCAGTTTATCCGGTCTATCTTTCTCTGGGGCCAACGTCCTGACTTTC
TRBD2,many,TRBJ2-2,TRBV2,CASSGTSTITGELFF,TGTGCCAGCAGTGGGACTAGCACGATCACCGGGGAGCTGTTTTTT
TRBD1,NA,TRBJ2-4,TRBV27,CASRAGGSAKNIQYF,TGTGCCAGCAGGGCAGGGGGCAGTGCCAAAAACATTCAGTACTTC
TRBD1,NA,TRBJ2-3,TRBV18,CASSPQQGADTQYF,TGTGCCAGCTCACCACAGCAGGGGGCAGATACGCAGTATTTT
NA,NA,TRBJ1-5,TRBV15,CATSRGIGEGSQPQHF,TGTGCCACCAGCAGAGGGATTGGGGAAGGGAGTCAGCCCCAGCATTTT
NA,few,TRBJ1-4,TRBV20-1,CSARSSGSNEKLFF,TGCAGTGCTAGAAGTTCAGGCAGTAATGAAAAACTGTTTTTT
NA,many,TRBJ1-1,TRBV2,CASRFSQGMNTEAFF,TGTGCCAGCAGATTTTCTCAGGGGATGAACACTGAAGCTTTCTTT
TRBD1,few,TRBJ1-5,TRBV6-2/TRBV6-3,CASSYRDRGNSQPQHF,TGTGCCAGCAGTTACCGGGACAGGGGTAATAGTCAGCCCCAGCATTTT
TRBD1,once,TRBJ2-1,TRBV24-1,CATNTGTDYNEQFF,TGTGCCACCAACACCGGGACAGACTACAATGAGCAGTTCTTC
NA,few,TRBJ1-5,TRBV5-6,CASSLRTIGNQPQHF,TGTGCCAGCAGCTTGCGGACGATCGGCAATCAGCCCCAGCATTTT
TRBD2,few,TRBJ2-5,TRBV7-2,CASSLGVVRGGETQYF,TGTGCCAGCAGCTTAGGGGTCGTCCGGGGGGGGGAGACCCAGTACTTC
NA,many,TRBJ1-6,TRBV3-1,CASSQGAGSHSPLHF,TGTGCCAGCAGCCAAGGTGCAGGTTCCCATTCACCCCTCCACTTT
TRBD1,NA,TRBJ1-1,TRBV28,CASSLRPGGTEAFF,TGTGCCAGCAGTTTAAGACCAGGGGGCACTGAAGCTTTCTTT
NA,many,TRBJ1-1,TRBV30,CAWGRQAEAFF,TGTGCCTGGGGACGGCAAGCTGAAGCTTTCTTT
NA,NA,TRBJ1-5,TRBV7-9,CASGRPGEGQPQHF,TGTGCCAGCGGGAGGCCAGGGGAAGGGCAGCCCCAGCATTTT
TRBD2,few,TRBJ2-5,TRBV6-1,CASSPILAGETQYF,TGTGCCAGCAGCCCTATACTAGCGGGTGAGACCCAGTACTTC
TRBD1,NA,TRBJ2-7,TRBV29-1,CSVWPRGRSEQYF,TGCAGCGTTTGGCCCAGGGGGCGAAGCGAGCAGTACTTC
NA,many,TRBJ2-2,TRBV5-1,CASSLEAGLPGELFF,TGCGCCAGCAGCTTGGAGGCAGGACTACCCGGGGAGCTGTTTTTT
TRBD1,few,TRBJ2-1,TRBV6-1,CASSPEGQAYNEQFF,TGTGCCAGCAGTCCCGAGGGACAGGCATACAATGAGCAGTTCTTC